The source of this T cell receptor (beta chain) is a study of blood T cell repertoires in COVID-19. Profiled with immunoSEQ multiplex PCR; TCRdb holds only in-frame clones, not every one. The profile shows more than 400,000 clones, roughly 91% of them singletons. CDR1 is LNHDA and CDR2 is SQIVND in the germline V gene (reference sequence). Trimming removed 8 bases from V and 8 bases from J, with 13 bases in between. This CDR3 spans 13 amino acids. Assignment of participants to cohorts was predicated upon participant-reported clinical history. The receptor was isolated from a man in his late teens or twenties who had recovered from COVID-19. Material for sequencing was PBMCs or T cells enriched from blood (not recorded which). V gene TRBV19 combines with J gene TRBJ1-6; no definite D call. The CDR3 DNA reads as TGTGCCAGTGAGACAATCGGATATTCACCCCTCCACTTT. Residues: CASETIGYSPLHF.